These 7 T cell receptor beta chains were all obtained from the same sample, sequenced in a study of T cell changes during pregnancy in multiple sclerosis. Assay used: immunoSEQ multiplex PCR; TCRdb lists only in-frame clones, some missing. Counted here are around 130,000 clones, approximately 94% occurring once; the ten biggest clones make up approximately 5.8%. The sample consisted of peripheral blood, taken before pregnancy. The receptor source for this set is a female donor with multiple sclerosis, enrolled in a pregnancy study.

The gene calls are TRBV9 and TRBJ1-2; D not certain. Germline assignment: CDR1 SGDLS and CDR2 YYNGEE. Trimming cost V 0 bases and J 0 bases, with 6 bases left between them. This CDR3 has 14 residues. CDR3 loop: CASSVAPANYGYTF. CDR3 nucleotide sequence: TGTGCCAGCAGCGTAGCTCCAGCTAACTATGGCTACACCTTC.

The genes are TRBV9 and TRBJ1-4; weak D call: TRBD1 (5 bases). This CDR3 has 16 residues. The germline CDR1 and CDR2 sequences are SGDLS and YYNGEE. V shed 4 bases and J shed 3 bases, with 16 bases lying between them. As DNA, the CDR3 is TGTGCCAGCAGCCCTGAAAGGTCGGGGGCTAATGAAAAACTGTTTTTT. This gives the protein CASSPERSGANEKLFF.

The CDR3: CASSFAGQGRNYEQYF. The CDR3 DNA follows: TGTGCCAGCAGTTTCGCCGGACAGGGGCGAAACTACGAGCAGTACTTC. The V gene is TRBV2, the J gene TRBJ2-7; TRBD1 agrees at 9 bases. This CDR3 has 16 residues. Germline V lookup: CDR1 SNHLY, CDR2 FYNNEI. Trimming took 5 bases from V and 3 from J; bases not matched to a gene: 11.

The gene calls are TRBV6-1 and TRBJ2-3; TRBD2 aligns across 9 bases. V gave up 3 bases and J gave up 2 bases; unmatched junction bases: 9. CDR1 is MNHNS, CDR2 SASEGT, per germline. The length of the CDR3 is 17 residues. The CDR3 loop reads CASSEEGGLAFTDTQYF. The CDR3 DNA sequence: TGTGCCAGCAGTGAGGAGGGGGGACTAGCCTTCACAGATACGCAGTATTTT.

The gene calls are TRBV2 and TRBJ2-5; 10 bases match TRBD2. Germline V gene lookup returns CDR1 SNHLY and CDR2 FYNNEI. The length of the CDR3 is 15 residues. The V and J ends lost 4 bases and 3 bases, in that order; junction bases with no gene match: 5. Here the CDR3 reads CASSGLAGVEETQYF. The CDR3 DNA reads TGTGCCAGCAGTGGTCTAGCGGGAGTTGAAGAGACCCAGTACTTC.

This chain joins TRBV9 and TRBJ2-5; 10 nucleotides align to TRBD1. The germline CDR1 and CDR2 sequences are SGDLS and YYNGEE. With V trimmed by 4 bases and J by 0 bases, 3 bases remained unmatched. The CDR3 is 15 amino acids. In nucleotides, the CDR3 is TGTGCCAGCAGCTTTGGACAGGGGGACCAAGAGACCCAGTACTTC. Amino acids: CASSFGQGDQETQYF.

V and J are TRBV6-5 and TRBJ2-7, with D possibly being TRBD1 or TRBD2 (6 bases each). The CDR3 extends over 13 amino acids. Trimming took off 10 bases at V and 5 bases at J, with 18 bases between the two ends. Germline lookup yields CDR1 MNHEY and CDR2 SVGAGI. The CDR3 DNA is TGTGCCAACAGGGACTCGTCTGTCCACGAGCAGTACTTC. It codes for CANRDSSVHEQYF.